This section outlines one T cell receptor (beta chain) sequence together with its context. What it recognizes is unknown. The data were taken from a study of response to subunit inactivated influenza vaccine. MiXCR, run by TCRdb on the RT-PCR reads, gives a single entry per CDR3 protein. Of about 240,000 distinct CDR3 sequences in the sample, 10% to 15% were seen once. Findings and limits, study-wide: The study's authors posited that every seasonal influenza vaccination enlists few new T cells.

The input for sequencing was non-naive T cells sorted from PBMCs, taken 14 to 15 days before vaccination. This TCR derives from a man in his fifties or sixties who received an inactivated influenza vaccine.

The CDR3 region has the DNA TGTGCCATCAGTGAGCTAGGGACAGGGAGACCCAATGAGCAGTTCTTC. Amino acid sequence: CAISELGTGRPNEQFF. The chain recombines TRBV10-3 with TRBJ2-1; 9 positions agree with TRBD1. From germline, CDR1 is ENHRY and CDR2 SYGVKD. The CDR3 contains 16 residues. V gave up 2 bases and J gave up 6 bases; unmatched junction bases: 8.